This T cell receptor (beta chain) was found in a study of spatial heterogeneity in lung cancer. At least ten counts were recorded for this clonotype. Its antigen is as yet unknown. The study tagged each TCR cDNA molecule with a unique molecular identifier. TCRdb called the 5' RACE reads again in MiXCR, with one record for every CDR3 protein. The table lists roughly 3,700 distinct CDR3 sequences, under 8% of them singletons. This CDR3 has 12 residues. Germline values: CDR1 SGHRS, CDR2 YFSETQ. Trimming took off 1 base at V and 5 bases at J, with 5 bases between the two ends. Stated time point: sample taken at primary tumor resection. The input material, whole RNA from tumor, nontumor lung or frozen PBMC, was sequenced unsorted. Study-level points and caveats: Mutation counts in tumors were tracked by counts of expanded intratumoral alpha and beta TCRs.

This sequence originates from a male donor with early-stage non-small cell lung cancer. The chain couples TRBV5-1 to TRBJ2-3; D is uncertain. The sequencing here drew on lung tumor tissue, taken at surgery. This CDR3 is CASSLNGDTQYF. In DNA form, the CDR3 reads TGCGCCAGCAGCTTGAACGGAGATACGCAGTATTTT. Together with reference TRBV5-1 and TRBJ2-3, the CDR3 gives the full variable domain: KAGVTQTPRYLIKTRGQQVTLSCSPISGHRSVSWYQQTPGQGLQFLFEYFSETQRNKGNFPGRFSGRQFSNSRSEMNVSTLELGDSALYLCASSLNGDTQYFGPGTRLTVL.